This T cell receptor beta chain stems from a study of T cells in AML relapse after transplant (dated by TCRdb to the late 2010s). Looking at the study overall: The remission controls were clinically matched patients who stayed in long-term complete remission and had follow-up of more than 3 years. Remission samples were bone marrow collected about 1 year after HSCT from patients who maintained complete remission. In patients given allogeneic HSCT for myeloid malignancy, this retrospective study looked at bone marrow T cells, examining both their TCR repertoires and their inhibitory receptor expression.

Results and caveats for the whole study, not just this receptor: TCR repertoire comparisons rested on very few samples, with only three individuals per group for unsorted bone marrow.

The CDR1 and CDR2 encoded by the germline V gene are SGHTA and FQGNSA. V loses 5 bases, J loses 4 bases, and the germline ends lie 20 bases apart. From the cysteine up to the phenylalanine, the CDR3 has a length of 16 residues. Solely the CDR3 DNA is kept, with 48 bases framed from the first base. Only a few counts were recorded for this clonotype. The clone's antigen remains unknown. Per-nucleotide qualities are absent, and no much larger clonotype sits a single base away. The receptor library was made with PCR. TCR alpha and beta chains were amplified from RNA with a modified RACE PCR protocol rather than multiplex PCR. The libraries were sequenced on an Illumina MiSeq, and sample-specific barcode combinations were used to demultiplex the raw reads. On the study's bioinformatics: TCR clonotypes were identified from the sequencing reads using MiXCR software. The public reads were quality trimmed at Q25 with fastp and then assembled into clones with MiXCR by TCRdb, keeping productive beta chains. Entries that share a CDR3 protein sequence are merged under the most common genes and DNA. The V and J calls were not made by the authors but by TCRdb's processing. For this sample there are about 3,500 distinct CDR3 sequences; roughly 10% appear just once. Together, the top ten hold around 32% of the sample.

The TCR originated in a human donor who had a stem cell transplant for acute myeloid leukemia. Once a transplant has taken place, some T cells may be donor derived. Sequenced material: bone marrow, either the whole sample or a sorted T cell fraction (not recorded which), taken in complete remission. The sequence links TRBV7-2 to TRBJ2-5; the D gene may be TRBD1 or TRBD2, since each aligns over 6 bases. The DNA is TGTGCCAGCAGCCGGAGCCGGGGGCCCAGGGGAGAGACCCAGTACTTC. The translation is CASSRSRGPRGETQYF. The entire variable domain, with the stretches around the CDR3 drawn from the reference TRBV7-2 and TRBJ2-5 proteins, is GAGVSQSPSNKVTEKGKDVELRCDPISGHTALYWYRQSLGQGLEFLIYFQGNSAPDKSGLPSDRFSAERTGGSVSTLTIQRTQQEDSAVYLCASSRSRGPRGETQYFGPGTRLLVL.